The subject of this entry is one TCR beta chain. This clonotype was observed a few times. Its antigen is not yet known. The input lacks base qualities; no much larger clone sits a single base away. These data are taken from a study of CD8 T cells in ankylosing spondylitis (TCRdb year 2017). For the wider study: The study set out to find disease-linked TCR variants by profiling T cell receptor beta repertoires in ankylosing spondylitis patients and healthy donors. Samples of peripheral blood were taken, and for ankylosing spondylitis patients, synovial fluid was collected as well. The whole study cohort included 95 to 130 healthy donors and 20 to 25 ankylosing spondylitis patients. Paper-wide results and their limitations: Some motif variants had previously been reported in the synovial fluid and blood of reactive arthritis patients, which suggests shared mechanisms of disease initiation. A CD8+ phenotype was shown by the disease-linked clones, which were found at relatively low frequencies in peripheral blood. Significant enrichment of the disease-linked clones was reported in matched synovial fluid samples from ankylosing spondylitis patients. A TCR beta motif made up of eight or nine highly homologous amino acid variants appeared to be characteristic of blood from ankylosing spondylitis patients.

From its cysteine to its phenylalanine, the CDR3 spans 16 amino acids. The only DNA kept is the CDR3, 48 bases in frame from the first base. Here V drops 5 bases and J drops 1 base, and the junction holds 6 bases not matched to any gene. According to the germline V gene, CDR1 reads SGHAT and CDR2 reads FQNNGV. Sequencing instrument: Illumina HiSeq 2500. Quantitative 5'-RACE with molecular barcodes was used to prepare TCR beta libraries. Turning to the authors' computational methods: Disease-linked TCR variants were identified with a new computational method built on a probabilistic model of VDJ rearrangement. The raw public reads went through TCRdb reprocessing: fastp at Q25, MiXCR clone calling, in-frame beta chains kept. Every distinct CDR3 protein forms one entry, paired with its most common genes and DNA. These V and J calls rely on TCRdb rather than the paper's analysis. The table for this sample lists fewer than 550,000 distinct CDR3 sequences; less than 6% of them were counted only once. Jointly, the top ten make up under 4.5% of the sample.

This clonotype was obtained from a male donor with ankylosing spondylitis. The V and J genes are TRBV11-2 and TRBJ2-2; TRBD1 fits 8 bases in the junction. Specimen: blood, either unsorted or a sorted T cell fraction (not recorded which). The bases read TGTGCCAGCAGCCCACGGGGGACAGGGAACACCGGGGAGCTGTTTTTT. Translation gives CASSPRGTGNTGELFF.